This paragraph reports one T cell receptor beta chain. This sample stems from a study of blood T cell repertoires in COVID-19. The CDR3 has 16 residues. Germline CDR1 SGHNT, CDR2 YYREEE (reference sequence). Trimming at V came to 0 bases and at J to 0 bases, leaving 1 base not matched to a gene. Some clones are missing from TCRdb's copy, which holds only in-frame ones; the method was immunoSEQ multiplex PCR. Here the sample spans roughly 340,000 clones, over 80% being singletons. The sample consisted of peripheral blood. This sequence originates from a woman between 50 and 59 years old with COVID-19, enrolled during active disease. This chain connects TRBV5-4 to TRBJ2-1; 9 bases line up with TRBD2. This CDR3 is CASSLDSGGSYNEQFF. The CDR3 bases are TGTGCCAGCAGCTTGGATAGCGGGGGCTCCTACAATGAGCAGTTCTTC.